Detailed here is one TCR beta chain. Its antigen is not identified. A much more abundant neighbour one base away suggests this may be a read error. From live CD3+CD8+TCRalphabeta+ cells, four PD-1 and/or TIGIT subsets were sorted. V lost 4 bases and J lost 1; bases outside the gene matches: 6. The germline V gene encodes CDR1 MGHRA and CDR2 YSYEKL. This CDR3 has 16 residues. The data belong to a study of circulating CD8 cells and anti-PD-1 response in melanoma. About the study: Anti-PD-1 was first-line therapy for about 55% of the 13 patients.

Whole-study results and caveats: Under 8% of TRB clonotypes were shared between subsets at M1. Previously treated and treatment-naive patients were pooled together. No tumor material was available, so peptide assays assessed reactivity.

Each library started from roughly 15 ng of total RNA using the QIAseq Immune Repertoire TCR panel. MiXCR, applied by TCRdb to the reads, yields one record per CDR3 protein. The table includes 2,000 to 2,500 distinct CDR3 sequences, 7.9% detected once. The sample was CD8+ T cells from PBMCs, taken at baseline or after one month of anti-PD-1 therapy (not recorded which). The J gene is TRBJ2-2, the V gene TRBV4-1; TRBD2 matches 7 bases. This TCR was sampled from a human donor with melanoma. CDR3 protein: CASSPGGWLNTGELFF. CDR3 DNA: TGCGCCAGCAGCCCCGGGGGGTGGTTGAACACCGGGGAGCTGTTTTTT.